One and the same sample provided the 15 T cell receptor beta chains below, sequenced in a study of T-cell memory formation after mild COVID-19. One entry per CDR3 protein results from TCRdb running MiXCR on the 5' RACE reads. This table has roughly 410,000 distinct CDR3 sequences, 20% to 25% appearing once. The sample consisted of PBMCs or a T cell subset sorted from them (not recorded which). All receptors derive from an adult woman who had mild COVID-19 (a few samples of this study predate the infection). Cell type and time point are not known.

The J gene is TRBJ2-5, the V gene TRBV6-5; 8 nucleotides match TRBD1. CDR3 length: 15 residues. V shed 0 bases and J 5 bases; nucleotides not matched to a gene: 5. CDR1 MNHEY and CDR2 SVGAGI come from the germline V gene. CDR3: CASSYSMAGGETQYF. For the CDR3, the DNA is TGTGCCAGCAGTTACTCGATGGCAGGGGGCGAGACCCAGTACTTC.

The chain recombines TRBV6-1 with TRBJ1-4; the D gene is possibly TRBD1 (6 bases). The CDR3 length is 15 residues. V was trimmed by 6 bases and J by 4 bases, leaving 15 bases between them. Germline V gene lookup returns CDR1 MNHNS and CDR2 SASEGT. CDR3 sequence (DNA): TGTGCCAGCAGGAACAGTGGACAGTATAATGAAAAACTGTTTTTT. This codes for CASRNSGQYNEKLFF.

J is TRBJ2-7 and V is TRBV20-1, with TRBD1 matching over 7 bases. Germline CDR1 and CDR2: DFQATT and SNEGSKA (reference sequence). V gave up 0 bases and J gave up 0 bases; unmatched junction bases: 5. This CDR3 comprises 15 residues. The CDR3 DNA sequence: TGCAGTGCTAGAGATAAGTACAGGGGCTCCTACGAGCAGTACTTC. This sequence encodes CSARDKYRGSYEQYF.

This clonotype was observed a few times. This chain joins TRBV12-3 or TRBV12-4 and TRBJ2-7; TRBD2 is a possible D gene (7 bases). Trimming stripped 1 base from V and 4 bases from J, with 11 bases between. The CDR3 runs to 14 residues. This chain's CDR3 is CASSLGGGVYEQYF. CDR3 DNA: TGTGCCAGCAGTTTAGGGGGGGGCGTTTACGAGCAGTACTTC.

The chain uses TRBV12-3 or TRBV12-4 and TRBJ2-7; TRBD2 matches 7 bases. This CDR3 contains 15 residues. The V segment lost 7 bases and the J segment 3 bases; nucleotides outside the gene matches: 12. The CDR3 protein is CASMLRGMRGYEQYF. CDR3 DNA: TGTGCCAGCATGTTGCGGGGGATGAGAGGCTACGAGCAGTACTTC.

This clonotype was counted only a few times. This chain connects TRBV3-1 to TRBJ2-4; D might be TRBD1 (6 bases). There are 13 residues in the CDR3. CDR1 LGHDT and CDR2 YNNKEL come from the germline V gene (reference sequence). The ends were cut back, 0 bases at V and 9 bases at J, with 9 bases in the middle. This chain's CDR3 is CASSQDRGGIQYF. For the CDR3, the DNA is TGTGCCAGCAGCCAAGACAGGGGCGGCATTCAGTACTTC.

The V gene is TRBV6-2 or TRBV6-3, the J gene TRBJ1-1; perhaps TRBD1 as D (5 bases). V lost 5 bases, J lost 6 bases, and 16 bases lay in between. The germline CDR1 and CDR2 sequences are MNHEY and SVGEGT. The CDR3 is made up of 14 amino acids. CDR3 nucleotide sequence: TGTGCCAGCAGTATCAGGGCAAGCCTCGCTGAAGCTTTCTTT. This codes for CASSIRASLAEAFF.

The CDR3 loop reads CASSLEPGIHEQFF. The DNA for the CDR3 is TGTGCCAGCAGCTTGGAACCGGGCATCCATGAGCAGTTCTTC. The genes are TRBV9 and TRBJ2-1; unclear D gene. Germline lookup yields CDR1 SGDLS and CDR2 YYNGEE. This CDR3 has 14 residues. V was trimmed by 4 bases and J by 8 bases, leaving 16 bases between them.

The J gene is TRBJ2-3, the V gene TRBV20-1; tentative D call: TRBD1 (5 bases). CDR3 length: 17 amino acids. CDR1 DFQATT and CDR2 SNEGSKA come from the germline V gene (reference sequence). Trimming stripped 0 bases from V and 1 base from J, with 17 bases between. CDR3 residues: CSAREVVGRGRTDTQYF. CDR3 in DNA: TGCAGTGCTAGAGAGGTTGTGGGGCGCGGCCGCACAGATACGCAGTATTTT.

A few counts support this clonotype. This sequence joins TRBV7-2 and TRBJ2-3; TRBD2 agrees at 13 bases. Germline V gene sequence: CDR1 SGHTA, CDR2 FQGNSA. CDR3 length equals 19 residues. J lost 5 bases, V lost 6 bases, and 17 bases had no gene match. The CDR3 nucleotides are TGTGCCAGCAGTTCCGACGGAATACTAGCGGGAGGGCGGAGAGATACGCAGTATTTT. This gives the protein CASSSDGILAGGRRDTQYF.

V and J are TRBV7-9 and TRBJ2-1, with 8 bases matching TRBD2. The length of the CDR3 is 15 residues. Trimming removed 6 bases from V and 1 base from J; junction bases left unmatched: 5. The germline gives CDR1 SEHNR, CDR2 FQNEAQ (reference sequence). The CDR3 region is CASRGTRDSYNEQFF. The CDR3 nucleotides read TGTGCCAGCAGAGGGACTAGGGATTCCTACAATGAGCAGTTCTTC.

This clonotype was picked up a small number of times. This chain connects TRBV12-3 or TRBV12-4 to TRBJ2-1, with 9 bases identical to TRBD2. This CDR3 has 15 amino acids. V was clipped by 5 bases and J by 4 bases; unmatched bases: 6. CDR3 loop: CASSMRLADYNEQFF. CDR3 DNA sequence: TGTGCCAGCAGTATGAGACTAGCGGATTACAATGAGCAGTTCTTC.

In this sample, this clonotype turned up a few times. This chain links TRBV19 with TRBJ2-1, with D unclear. The CDR3 loop spans 11 amino acids. Germline V gene sequence: CDR1 LNHDA, CDR2 SQIVND (reference sequence). V lost 7 bases to trimming and J lost 8 bases, with 9 bases between them. In DNA, the CDR3 is TGTGCCAGTACCACTCGTTATGAGCAGTTCTTC. It translates to CASTTRYEQFF. The full variable domain, completed using reference TRBV19 and TRBJ2-1, is DGGITQSPKYLFRKEGQNVTLSCEQNLNHDAMYWYRQDPGQGLRLIYYSQIVNDFQKGDIAEGYSVSREKKESFPLTVTSAQKNPTAFYLCASTTRYEQFFGPGTRLTVL.

This clonotype appeared many times. CDR3 bases: TGTGCCAGCAGCTTAGCCGGGGGGAGCAATCAGCCCCAGCATTTT. Its translation: CASSLAGGSNQPQHF. The chain links TRBV5-5 to TRBJ1-5; possibly TRBD1 for D (5 bases). The CDR3 extends over 15 amino acids. Per germline, CDR1 SGHKS and CDR2 YYEKEE (reference sequence). V was clipped by 2 bases and J by 1 base, with 10 bases between them. The full variable domain, its missing parts supplied by reference TRBV5-5 and TRBJ1-5, is DAGVTQSPTHLIKTRGQQVTLRCSPISGHKSVSWYQQVLGQGPQFIFQYYEKEERGRGNFPDRFSARQFPNYSSELNVNALLLGDSALYLCASSLAGGSNQPQHFGDGTRLSIL.

The V gene is TRBV27, the J gene TRBJ2-7; 8 bases align to TRBD2. V shed 8 bases and J 4 bases; nucleotides not matched to a gene: 7. The CDR3 loop spans 13 amino acids. Looked up from germline, CDR1 is MNHEY and CDR2 is SMNVEV (reference sequence). The CDR3 spells CASCQRECYEQYF. For the CDR3, the DNA is TGTGCCAGCTGCCAGCGGGAGTGTTACGAGCAGTACTTC.